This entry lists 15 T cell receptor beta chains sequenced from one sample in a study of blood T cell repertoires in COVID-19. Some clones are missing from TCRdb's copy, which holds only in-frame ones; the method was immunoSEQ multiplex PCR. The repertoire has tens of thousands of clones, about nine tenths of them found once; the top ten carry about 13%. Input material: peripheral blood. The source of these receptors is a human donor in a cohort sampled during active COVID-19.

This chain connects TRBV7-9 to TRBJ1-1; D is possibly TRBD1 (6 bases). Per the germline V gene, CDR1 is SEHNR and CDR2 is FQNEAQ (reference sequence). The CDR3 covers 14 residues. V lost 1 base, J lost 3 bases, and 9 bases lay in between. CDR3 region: CASSLVRGYTEAFF. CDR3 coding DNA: TGTGCCAGCAGCTTAGTGAGGGGGTACACTGAAGCTTTCTTT.

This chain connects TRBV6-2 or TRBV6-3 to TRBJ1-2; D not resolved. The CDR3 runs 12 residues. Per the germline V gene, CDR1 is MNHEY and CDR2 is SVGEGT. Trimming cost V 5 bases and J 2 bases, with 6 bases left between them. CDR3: CASSTVNYGYTF. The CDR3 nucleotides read TGTGCCAGCAGTACAGTGAACTATGGCTACACCTTC.

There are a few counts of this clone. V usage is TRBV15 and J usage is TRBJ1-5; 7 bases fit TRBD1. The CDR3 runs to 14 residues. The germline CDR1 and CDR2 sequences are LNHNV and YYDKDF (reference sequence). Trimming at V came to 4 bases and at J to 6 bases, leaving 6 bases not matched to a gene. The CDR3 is CATSTDRESQPQHF. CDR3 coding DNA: TGTGCCACCAGCACCGACAGGGAGAGTCAGCCCCAGCATTTT.

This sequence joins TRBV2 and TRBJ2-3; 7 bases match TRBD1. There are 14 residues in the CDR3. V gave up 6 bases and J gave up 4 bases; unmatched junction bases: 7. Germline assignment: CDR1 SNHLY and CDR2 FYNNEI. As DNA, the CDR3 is TGTGCCAGCAGGTGGGGACAGACCCCAGATACGCAGTATTTT. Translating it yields CASRWGQTPDTQYF.

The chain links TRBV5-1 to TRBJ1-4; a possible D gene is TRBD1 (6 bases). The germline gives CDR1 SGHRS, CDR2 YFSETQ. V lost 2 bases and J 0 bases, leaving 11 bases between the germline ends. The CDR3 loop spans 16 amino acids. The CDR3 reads CASSLQGRATNEKLFF. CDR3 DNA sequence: TGCGCCAGCAGCTTACAGGGTCGGGCAACTAATGAAAAACTGTTTTTT. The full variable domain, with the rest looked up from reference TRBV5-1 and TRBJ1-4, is KAGVTQTPRYLIKTRGQQVTLSCSPISGHRSVSWYQQTPGQGLQFLFEYFSETQRNKGNFPGRFSGRQFSNSRSEMNVSTLELGDSALYLCASSLQGRATNEKLFFGSGTQLSVL.

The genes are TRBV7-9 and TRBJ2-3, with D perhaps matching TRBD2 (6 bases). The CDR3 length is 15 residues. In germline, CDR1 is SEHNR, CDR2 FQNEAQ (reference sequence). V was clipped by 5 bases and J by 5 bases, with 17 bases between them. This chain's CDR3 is CASSPGDFDRDTQYF. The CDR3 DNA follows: TGTGCCAGCAGCCCCGGGGACTTCGATCGAGATACGCAGTATTTT.

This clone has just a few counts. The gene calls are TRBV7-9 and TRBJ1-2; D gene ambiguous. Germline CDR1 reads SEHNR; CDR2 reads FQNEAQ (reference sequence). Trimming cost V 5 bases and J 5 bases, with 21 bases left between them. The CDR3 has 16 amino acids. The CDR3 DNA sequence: TGTGCCAGCAGCCTCGATGTAGGACTGACAACGTATGGCTACACCTTC. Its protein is CASSLDVGLTTYGYTF.

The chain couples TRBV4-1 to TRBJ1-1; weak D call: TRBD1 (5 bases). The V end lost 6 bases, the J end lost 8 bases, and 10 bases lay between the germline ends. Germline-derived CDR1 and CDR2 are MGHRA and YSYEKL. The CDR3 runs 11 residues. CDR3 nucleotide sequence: TGCGCCAGCAGAGCCTCAGGGGAAGCTTTCTTT. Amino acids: CASRASGEAFF.

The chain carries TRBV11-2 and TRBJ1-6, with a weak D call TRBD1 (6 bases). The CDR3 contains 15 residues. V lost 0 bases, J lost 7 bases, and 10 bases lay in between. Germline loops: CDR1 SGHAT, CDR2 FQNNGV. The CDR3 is CASSLEARGNSPLHF. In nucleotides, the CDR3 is TGTGCCAGCAGCTTAGAGGCGAGGGGGAATTCACCCCTCCACTTT.

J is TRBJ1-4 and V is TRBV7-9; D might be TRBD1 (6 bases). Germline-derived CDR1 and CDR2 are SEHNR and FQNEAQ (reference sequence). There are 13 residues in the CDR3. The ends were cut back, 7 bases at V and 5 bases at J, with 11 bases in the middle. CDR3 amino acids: CASIRGRNEKLFF. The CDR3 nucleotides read TGTGCCAGCATCAGGGGAAGAAATGAAAAACTGTTTTTT.

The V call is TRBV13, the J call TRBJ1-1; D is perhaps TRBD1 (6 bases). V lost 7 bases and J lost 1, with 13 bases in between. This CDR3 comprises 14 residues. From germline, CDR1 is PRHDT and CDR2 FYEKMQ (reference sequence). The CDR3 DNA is TGTGCCAGCACCCCCGGCAGGGGGAACACTGAAGCTTTCTTT. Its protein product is CASTPGRGNTEAFF.

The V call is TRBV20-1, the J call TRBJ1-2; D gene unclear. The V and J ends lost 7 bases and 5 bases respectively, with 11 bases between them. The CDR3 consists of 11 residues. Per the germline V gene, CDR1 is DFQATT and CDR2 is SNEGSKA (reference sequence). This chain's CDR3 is CSGWGGYGYTF. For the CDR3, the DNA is TGCAGTGGTTGGGGAGGGTATGGCTACACCTTC.

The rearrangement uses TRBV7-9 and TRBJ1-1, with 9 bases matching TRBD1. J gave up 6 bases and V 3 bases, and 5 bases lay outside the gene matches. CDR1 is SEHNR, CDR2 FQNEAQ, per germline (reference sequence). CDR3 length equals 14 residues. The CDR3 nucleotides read TGTGCCAGCAGCTTGGACAGGGGCGGCGCTGAAGCTTTCTTT. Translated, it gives CASSLDRGGAEAFF.

CDR3 protein: CASSLGGRANTGELFF. CDR3 in DNA: TGTGCCAGCAGCTTAGGTGGGAGGGCCAACACCGGGGAGCTGTTTTTT. V and J are TRBV7-2 and TRBJ2-2, with 7 nucleotides matching TRBD2. The CDR3 length is 16 residues. With 1 base clipped from V and 2 bases from J, the junction kept 4 bases outside the gene matches. The germline CDR1 and CDR2 sequences are SGHTA and FQGNSA.

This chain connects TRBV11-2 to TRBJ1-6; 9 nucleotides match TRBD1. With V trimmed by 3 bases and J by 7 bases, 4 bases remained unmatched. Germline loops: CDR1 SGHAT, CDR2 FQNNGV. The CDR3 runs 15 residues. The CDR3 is CASSFLTGGNSPLHF. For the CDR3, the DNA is TGTGCCAGCAGCTTTCTAACAGGGGGCAATTCACCCCTCCACTTT. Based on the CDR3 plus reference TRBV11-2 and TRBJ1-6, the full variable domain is EAGVAQSPRYKIIEKRQSVAFWCNPISGHATLYWYQQILGQGPKLLIQFQNNGVVDDSQLPKDRFSAERLKGVDSTLKIQPAKLEDSAVYLCASSFLTGGNSPLHFGNGTRLTVT.